This T cell receptor (beta chain) was retrieved from a study of blood T cell repertoires in COVID-19 (dated by TCRdb to the early 2020s). A note on the overall study: Samples covering the acute and convalescent phases of COVID-19 were provided by collaborators in the United States, Italy and Spain. The material from the prospective study consisted of cDNA or gDNA derived from T cells, B-cell-depleted T cells, or PBMCs. The samples were drawn from the first 160 participants of the ongoing ImmuneRACE study and from over a thousand subjects provided by 6 global collaborators. HLA class I and class II types, where available, came from metadata supplied by the sample provider rather than from assay-based typing. The repertoires were made available in a free public database intended to serve as a resource for research on the immune response to SARS-CoV-2. Deeply sampled blood TCRbeta repertoires from subjects exposed to, actively infected with, or recovered from COVID-19 were included in the dataset. Nearly every sample came with metadata listing a de-identified subject ID, COVID-19 status, age in years and sex. The paper as a whole reports these results and caveats: The quantity of clinical and demographic metadata differed by source and by participant and was supplied without curation.

Spanning cysteine to phenylalanine, the CDR3 consists of 15 amino acids. Only the CDR3 part of the read is kept: 45 bases, read in frame from the first base. Looking up the germline V gene (reference sequence) yields CDR1 LGHDT and CDR2 YNNKEL. Trimming leaves V shorter by 4 bases and J shorter by 5 bases, with the junction holding 8 bases beyond the gene matches. On this clone itself: The specificity of this receptor is unknown. Qualities for individual bases were not recorded, and no much larger clone is one base off.

Whole blood was collected in K2EDTA tubes by collaborating institutions according to the institutions' own protocols. For TCRbeta analysis, collaborator samples were shipped as frozen whole blood, as isolated PBMCs, or as DNA extracted from either sample type. TCRbeta CDR3 regions were amplified from genomic DNA using the immunoSEQ Assay, a bias-controlled multiplex PCR. Turning to the authors' computational methods: The number of nucleated cells in each sample was estimated from the amplification of reference gene primers within the assay. To quantify the absolute abundance of each unique TCRbeta CDR3 rearrangement, sequence reads were collapsed and filtered. Productive Simpson clonality was computed per sample as the square root of Simpson's diversity index over productive rearrangements. TCRdb stores this immuneACCESS table with in-frame sequences only. Part of the clones is absent; in the studies checked, under half of the shortfall reflects unresolved V genes, and no reason is known for the rest. V and J calls and clone size are copied from that table; D and trimming were computed from the DNA. This sample is represented by approximately 86,000 clones; 80% of them were singletons. The ten largest make up 9% to 12% of the sample.

Rearrangement joined TRBV3-1 (or the pseudogene TRBV3-2) to TRBJ2-1, with TRBD1 matching 7 junction bases. The sequence was obtained from a woman aged 70-85 years with acute or convalescent COVID-19. Sequenced: peripheral blood. The nucleotide sequence is TGTGCCAGCAGCCCCGACAGGGTATCCCACAATGAGCAGTTCTTC. It is translated as CASSPDRVSHNEQFF.